This entry is about one TCR beta chain. Original methodology: Nucleated cell counts were estimated from reference gene primer amplification. TCRdb keeps only in-frame clones here, not all; method: immunoSEQ multiplex PCR. V and J calls and clone size are given by that table; D and trimming were obtained from the DNA. The table has 200,000 to 250,000 clones, around 83% seen once; the top ten hold roughly 8.7%. This specimen belongs to a study of blood T cell repertoires in COVID-19. About the research overall: COVID-19 samples collected from the United States, Italy and Spain covered acute and convalescent phases.

Trimming removed 7 bases from V and 5 bases from J; junction bases left unmatched: 6. This CDR3 comprises 13 residues. The receptor comes from a man in his fifties with active or convalescent COVID-19. The chain couples TRBV12-3 or TRBV12-4 to TRBJ1-1; 8 nucleotides align to TRBD1. The sequenced sample was peripheral blood. The CDR3 is CASIATGGTEAFF. The CDR3 bases are TGTGCCAGCATCGCAACAGGGGGGACTGAAGCTTTCTTT.